The text below deals with one TCR beta chain. This specimen comes from a study of blood T cell repertoires in COVID-19. Whole-study context: The United States, Italy and Spain were the sources of the acute and convalescent COVID-19 samples. From T cells, B-cell-depleted T cells, or PBMCs came the material, which was cDNA or gDNA.

Study processing details: Counts of nucleated cells, estimated from reference gene primer amplification, were obtained. Profiling relied on immunoSEQ multiplex PCR, and the TCRdb table lists in-frame clones only, not all of them. For V, J and clone size, that table is used; D and trimming come from the DNA. The table lists around 140,000 clones, approximately 84% of them singletons. The length of the CDR3 is 20 residues. Trimming took 1 base from V and 0 from J; bases not matched to a gene: 12. Germline lookup yields CDR1 SGHVS and CDR2 FNYEAQ. This chain links TRBV7-6 with TRBJ2-6; 7 positions agree with TRBD1. Sequences were obtained from peripheral blood. The receptor was derived from a human donor with acute or convalescent COVID-19. The donor label of this sample is uncertain. The CDR3 sequence: CASSLVTWTGGPSGANVLTF. The CDR3 bases are TGTGCCAGCAGCTTAGTAACGTGGACAGGCGGTCCCTCTGGGGCCAACGTCCTGACTTTC.